This passage covers 5 T cell receptor beta chains from one sample sequenced in a study of blood T cell repertoires in COVID-19. The table came from immunoSEQ multiplex PCR; TCRdb's copy has only in-frame clones and leaves some out. The table lists about 210,000 clones, 84% of them singletons. Sample: peripheral blood. The receptors here all came from a woman over 75 with COVID-19, enrolled during active disease.

The rearrangement uses TRBV9 and TRBJ2-5, with 8 positions matching TRBD1. CDR1 is SGDLS, CDR2 YYNGEE, per germline. The CDR3 has 12 residues. With V trimmed by 7 bases and J by 3 bases, 2 bases remained unmatched. The CDR3 DNA reads TGTGCCAGCGCAGGGGGCGAAGAGACCCAGTACTTC. The encoded protein is CASAGGEETQYF. Using reference TRBV9 and TRBJ2-5 for the parts outside the CDR3, the full variable domain is DSGVTQTPKHLITATGQRVTLRCSPRSGDLSVYWYQQSLDQGLQFLIQYYNGEERAKGNILERFSAQQFPDLHSELNLSSLELGDSALYFCASAGGEETQYFGPGTRLLVL.

In the case of this clone: Other DNA sequences in the sample encode the same CDR3. The rearrangement joins TRBV3-1 (or the pseudogene TRBV3-2) to TRBJ1-6; TRBD1 matches 9 bases. The J segment lost 7 bases and the V segment lost 3 bases, leaving 1 base of the junction unmatched. Germline CDR1 is LGHDT and CDR2 is YNNKEL (reference sequence). The CDR3 extends over 14 amino acids. As DNA, the CDR3 is TGTGCCAGCAGCCAGGGACAGGGAAATTCACCCCTCCACTTT. Its protein product is CASSQGQGNSPLHF.

On this clone itself: The sample carries other DNA sequences with the same CDR3. The chain couples TRBV3-1 (or the pseudogene TRBV3-2) to TRBJ2-7; 9 nucleotides line up with TRBD2. The CDR3 is 14 residues long. Germline V gene data show CDR1 as LGHDT and CDR2 as YNNKEL (reference sequence). Trimming removed 3 bases from V and 7 bases from J; junction bases left unmatched: 7. CDR3: CASSQAGGPREQYF. CDR3 DNA sequence: TGTGCCAGCAGCCAGGCGGGGGGGCCCAGGGAGCAGTACTTC.

V gene TRBV28 combines with J gene TRBJ2-1; 9 bases line up with TRBD1. The length of the CDR3 is 13 residues. CDR1 and CDR2 from the germline V gene are MDHEN and SYDVKM. Unmatched junction bases numbered 1, after V lost 6 bases and J lost 4 bases. DNA of the CDR3: TGTGCCAGCAGGGGACAGGGTTACAATGAGCAGTTCTTC. Translation: CASRGQGYNEQFF. Together with reference TRBV28 and TRBJ2-1, the CDR3 gives the full variable domain: DVKVTQSSRYLVKRTGEKVFLECVQDMDHENMFWYRQDPGLGLRLIYFSYDVKMKEKGDIPEGYSVSREKKERFSLILESASTNQTSMYLCASRGQGYNEQFFGPGTRLTVL.

This chain uses TRBV5-1 with TRBJ2-1; 13 bases align to TRBD2. The CDR3 spans 17 residues. Germline V gives CDR1 SGHRS, CDR2 YFSETQ. V was pared by 0 bases and J by 6 bases, with 6 bases of the junction left unmatched. The chain's CDR3 is CASSLGTSGGAGNEQFF. The CDR3 nucleotides are TGCGCCAGCAGCTTGGGGACTAGCGGGGGAGCGGGCAATGAGCAGTTCTTC.